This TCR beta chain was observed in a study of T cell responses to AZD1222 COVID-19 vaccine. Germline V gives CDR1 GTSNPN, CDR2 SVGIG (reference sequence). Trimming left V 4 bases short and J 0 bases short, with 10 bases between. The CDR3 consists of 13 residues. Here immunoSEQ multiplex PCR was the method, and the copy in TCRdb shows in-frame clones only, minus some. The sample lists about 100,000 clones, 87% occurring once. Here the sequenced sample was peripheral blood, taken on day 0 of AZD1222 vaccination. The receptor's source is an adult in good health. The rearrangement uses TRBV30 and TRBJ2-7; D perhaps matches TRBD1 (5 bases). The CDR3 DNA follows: TGTGCCTGGAAGACAGATTTCTCCTACGAGCAGTACTTC. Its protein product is CAWKTDFSYEQYF.